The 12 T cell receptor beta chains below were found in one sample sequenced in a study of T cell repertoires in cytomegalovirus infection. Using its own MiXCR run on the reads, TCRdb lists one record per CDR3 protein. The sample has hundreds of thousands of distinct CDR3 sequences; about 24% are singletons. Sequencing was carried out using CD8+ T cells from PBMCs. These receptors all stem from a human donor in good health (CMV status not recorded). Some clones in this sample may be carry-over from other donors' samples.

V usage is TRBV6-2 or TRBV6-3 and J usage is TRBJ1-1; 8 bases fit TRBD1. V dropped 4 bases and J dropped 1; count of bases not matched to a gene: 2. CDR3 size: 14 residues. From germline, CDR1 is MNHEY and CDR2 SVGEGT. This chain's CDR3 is CASSWTGWNTEAFF. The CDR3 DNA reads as TGTGCCAGCAGTTGGACAGGGTGGAACACTGAAGCTTTCTTT.

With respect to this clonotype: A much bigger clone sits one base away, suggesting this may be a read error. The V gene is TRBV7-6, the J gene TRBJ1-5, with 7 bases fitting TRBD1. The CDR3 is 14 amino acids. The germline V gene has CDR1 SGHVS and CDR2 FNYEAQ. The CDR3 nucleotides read TGTACCAGCAGAGGGACAGCTAGCAATCAGCCCCAGCATTTT. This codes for CTSRGTASNQPQHF.

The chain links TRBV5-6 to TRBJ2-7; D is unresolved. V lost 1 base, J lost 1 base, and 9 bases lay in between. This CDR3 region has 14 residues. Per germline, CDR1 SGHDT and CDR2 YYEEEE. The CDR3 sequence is CASSLPTYSYEQYF. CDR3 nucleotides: TGTGCCAGCAGCTTGCCGACATATTCCTACGAGCAGTACTTC.

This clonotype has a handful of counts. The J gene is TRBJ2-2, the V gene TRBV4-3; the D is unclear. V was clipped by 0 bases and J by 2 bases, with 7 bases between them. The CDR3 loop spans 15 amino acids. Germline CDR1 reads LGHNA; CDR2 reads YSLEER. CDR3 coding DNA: TGCGCCAGCAGCCAAGATTTTGGAAACACCGGGGAGCTGTTTTTT. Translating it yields CASSQDFGNTGELFF.

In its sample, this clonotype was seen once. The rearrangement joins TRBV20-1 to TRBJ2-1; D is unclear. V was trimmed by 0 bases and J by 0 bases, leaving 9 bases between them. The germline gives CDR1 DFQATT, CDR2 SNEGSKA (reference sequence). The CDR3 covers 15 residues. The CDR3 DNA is TGCAGTGCTAGAGAGTCCCTAAGCTCCTACAATGAGCAGTTCTTC. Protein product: CSARESLSSYNEQFF.

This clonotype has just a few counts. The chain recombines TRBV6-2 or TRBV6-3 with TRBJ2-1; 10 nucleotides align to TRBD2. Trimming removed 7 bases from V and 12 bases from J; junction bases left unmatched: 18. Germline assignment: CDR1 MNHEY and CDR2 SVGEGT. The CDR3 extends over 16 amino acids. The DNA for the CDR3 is TGTGCCAGCACCAAAACTTTAAGCGGGGGGGCCGATCGGCAGTTCTTC. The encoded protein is CASTKTLSGGADRQFF.

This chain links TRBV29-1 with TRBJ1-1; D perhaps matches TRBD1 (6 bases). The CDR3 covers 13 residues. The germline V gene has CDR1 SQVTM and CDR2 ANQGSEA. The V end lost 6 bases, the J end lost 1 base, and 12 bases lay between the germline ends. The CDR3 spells CSVSGGRNTEAFF. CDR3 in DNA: TGCAGCGTCTCGGGGGGCAGGAACACTGAAGCTTTCTTT.

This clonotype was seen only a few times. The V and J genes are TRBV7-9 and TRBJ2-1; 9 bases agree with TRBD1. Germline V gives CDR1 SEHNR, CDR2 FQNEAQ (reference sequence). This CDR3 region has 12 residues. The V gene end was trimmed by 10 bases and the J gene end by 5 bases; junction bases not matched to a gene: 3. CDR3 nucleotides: TGTGCCACCGGGACAGGGCACAATGAGCAGTTCTTC. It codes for CATGTGHNEQFF.

The CDR3 protein is CASRTQGTTYEQYV. CDR3 nucleotides: TGTGCCAGCAGGACTCAAGGCACAACCTACGAGCAGTACGTC. The V call is TRBV6-2 or TRBV6-3, the J call TRBJ2-7; D gene uncertain. Germline V gene lookup returns CDR1 MNHEY and CDR2 SVGEGT. The V gene lost 6 bases and the J gene lost 2 bases, with 14 bases spanning the gap. The CDR3 has 14 amino acids.

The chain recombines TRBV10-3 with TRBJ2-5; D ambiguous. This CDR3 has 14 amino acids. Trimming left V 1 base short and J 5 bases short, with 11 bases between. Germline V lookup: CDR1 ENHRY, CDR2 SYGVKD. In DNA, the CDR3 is TGTGCCATCAGTGAGTTTCGCGCGGAGGAGACCCAGTACTTC. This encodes CAISEFRAEETQYF.

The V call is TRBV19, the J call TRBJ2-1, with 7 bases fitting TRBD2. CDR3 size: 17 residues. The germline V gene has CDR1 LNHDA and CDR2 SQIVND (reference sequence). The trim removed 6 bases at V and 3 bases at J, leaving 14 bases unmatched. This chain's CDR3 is CASSSGLVGLFYNEQFF. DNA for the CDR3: TGTGCCAGTAGCTCAGGACTAGTTGGCCTTTTCTACAATGAGCAGTTCTTC.

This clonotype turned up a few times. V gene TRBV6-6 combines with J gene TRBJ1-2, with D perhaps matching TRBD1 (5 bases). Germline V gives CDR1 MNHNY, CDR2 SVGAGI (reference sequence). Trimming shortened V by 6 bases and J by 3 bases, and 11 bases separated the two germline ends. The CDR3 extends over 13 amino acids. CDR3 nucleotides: TGTGCCAGCAGGGAGGGGACTTACTATGGCTACACCTTC. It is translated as CASREGTYYGYTF.